Following are 5 T cell receptor beta chains from one sample sequenced in a study of cytomegalovirus exposure and HLA in healthy donors. Profiling relied on immunoSEQ multiplex PCR, and the TCRdb table lists in-frame clones only, not all of them. The data show over 200,000 clones, approximately 87% seen once. Sequencing was done on a sample of PBMCs. The receptors originated from a woman aged 18-29 years in good health and CMV-seronegative.

The chain joins TRBV7-6 to TRBJ2-7, with D possibly TRBD2 on 5 matching bases. The CDR3 has 14 amino acids. Trimming pared 4 bases from V and 0 bases from J, leaving 10 bases between. Germline V lookup: CDR1 SGHVS, CDR2 FNYEAQ. Here the CDR3 reads CASSSSGNSYEQYF. In DNA form, the CDR3 reads TGTGCCAGCAGCTCGAGCGGAAACTCCTACGAGCAGTACTTC.

V usage is TRBV27 and J usage is TRBJ2-1; D not certain. CDR3 length equals 16 residues. V was shortened by 3 bases and J by 0 bases, with 12 bases between the two germline ends. The germline gives CDR1 MNHEY, CDR2 SMNVEV (reference sequence). CDR3 region: CASSFWMTSSYNEQFF. DNA for the CDR3: TGTGCCAGCAGTTTTTGGATGACCAGCTCCTACAATGAGCAGTTCTTC.

The chain has TRBV2 and TRBJ2-3; a weak D match, TRBD1 (6 bases). V was trimmed by 3 bases and J by 6 bases, leaving 10 bases between them. CDR3 length: 13 amino acids. Germline V lookup: CDR1 SNHLY, CDR2 FYNNEI. CDR3 loop: CASSEGATDTQYF. As DNA, the CDR3 is TGTGCCAGCAGTGAGGGGGCCACTGATACGCAGTATTTT.

The chain combines TRBV6-5 with TRBJ1-1; D gene uncertain. CDR1 and CDR2 from the germline V gene are MNHEY and SVGAGI. The CDR3 has 16 amino acids. V gave up 0 bases and J gave up 7 bases, with 18 bases separating them. CDR3: CASSYSSVPRIVEAFF. Here the CDR3 DNA reads TGTGCCAGCAGTTACTCGTCAGTCCCTCGAATCGTTGAAGCTTTCTTT.

The genes are TRBV30 and TRBJ2-3, with TRBD1 matching over 9 bases. J gave up 6 bases and V 4 bases, and 11 bases lay outside the gene matches. The CDR3 runs to 15 residues. From germline, CDR1 is GTSNPN and CDR2 SVGIG (reference sequence). The CDR3 sequence is CAWIPPGQGSDTQYF. CDR3 coding DNA: TGTGCCTGGATTCCCCCGGGACAGGGCTCGGATACGCAGTATTTT. Based on the CDR3 plus reference TRBV30 and TRBJ2-3, the full variable domain is SQTIHQWPATLVQPVGSPLSLECTVEGTSNPNLYWYRQAAGRGLQLLFYSVGIGQISSEVPQNLSASRPQDRQFILSSKKLLLSDSGFYLCAWIPPGQGSDTQYFGPGTRLTVL.